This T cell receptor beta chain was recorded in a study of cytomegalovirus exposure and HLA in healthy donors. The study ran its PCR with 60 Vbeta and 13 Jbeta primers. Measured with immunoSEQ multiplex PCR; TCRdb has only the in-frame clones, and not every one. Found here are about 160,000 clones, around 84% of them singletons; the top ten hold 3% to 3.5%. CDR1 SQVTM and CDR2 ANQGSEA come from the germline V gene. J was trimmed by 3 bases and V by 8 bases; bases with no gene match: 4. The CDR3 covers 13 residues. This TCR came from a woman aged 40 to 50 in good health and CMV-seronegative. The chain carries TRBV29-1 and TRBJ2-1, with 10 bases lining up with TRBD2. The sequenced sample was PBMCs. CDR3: CSHSGGFYNEQFF. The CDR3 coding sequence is TGCAGCCATAGCGGGGGGTTCTACAATGAGCAGTTCTTC.